This T cell receptor beta chain was captured in a study of early T cells in non-severe SARS-CoV-2 infection. Tagging with unique molecular identifiers was applied to individual cDNA molecules. TCRdb called the 5' RACE reads again in MiXCR, with one record for every CDR3 protein. Among fewer than 55,000 distinct CDR3 sequences, 11% were seen once, and the ten largest hold roughly an eighth. J lost 4 bases, V lost 6 bases, and 4 bases had no gene match. The germline CDR1 and CDR2 sequences are KGHSH and LQKENI. There are 14 residues in the CDR3. The receptor's source is an adult who was a healthcare worker with PCR-confirmed SARS-CoV-2 infection or an uninfected control (not recorded which). J is TRBJ2-1 and V is TRBV18; TRBD1 matches 9 bases. Input material: whole blood. The CDR3 sequence is CASSSGQGYNEQFF. The CDR3, as DNA: TGTGCCAGCTCGTCGGGACAGGGATACAATGAGCAGTTCTTC.